This TCR beta chain derives from a study of T cells in Graves' hyperthyroidism and ophthalmopathy. The investigators amplified TCR beta CDR3 regions from RNA transcripts. A set of HTBI primers served as the primers for a first-round RT-PCR of the TCR CDR3. Each CDR3 protein gets one entry after TCRdb re-called the multiplex PCR reads with MiXCR. The sample consists of nearly 250,000 distinct CDR3 sequences, over 20% of them appearing once. Cells are PBMCs isolated from about 10 ml of fresh blood. Sequencing input: blood. The origin of this receptor is a woman aged 40 to 50 with Graves' ophthalmopathy.

The CDR3 is CASGHRGSTGELFF. For the CDR3, the DNA is TGTGCCAGCGGGCACAGGGGTTCGACCGGGGAGCTGTTTTTT. The rearrangement joins TRBV24-1 to TRBJ2-2; 7 bases are a match to TRBD1. Trimming at V came to 11 bases and at J to 5 bases, leaving 10 bases not matched to a gene. Germline CDR1 reads KGHDR; CDR2 reads SFDVKD. The CDR3 is 14 amino acids.